This TCR beta chain was documented in a study of technical replicates of blood from several donors. CDR1 and CDR2 from the germline V gene are LGHNA and YNFKEQ. V dropped 1 base and J dropped 1; count of bases not matched to a gene: 6. The CDR3 totals 17 residues. The protocol was immunoSEQ multiplex PCR, while the TCRdb copy is restricted to in-frame clones and leaves out a portion. This sample has about 100,000 clones; approximately 95% occur once, and the top ten carry around 0.35%. Sequencing was done on a sample of T cells isolated from PBMCs. The gene calls are TRBV4-2 and TRBJ2-3, with 9 bases aligning to TRBD1. The TCR comes from a human donor in good health. In DNA form, the CDR3 reads TGTGCCAGCAGCCAAGTGTTGAGGACAGGGGGCACAGATACGCAGTATTTT. Its protein is CASSQVLRTGGTDTQYF.